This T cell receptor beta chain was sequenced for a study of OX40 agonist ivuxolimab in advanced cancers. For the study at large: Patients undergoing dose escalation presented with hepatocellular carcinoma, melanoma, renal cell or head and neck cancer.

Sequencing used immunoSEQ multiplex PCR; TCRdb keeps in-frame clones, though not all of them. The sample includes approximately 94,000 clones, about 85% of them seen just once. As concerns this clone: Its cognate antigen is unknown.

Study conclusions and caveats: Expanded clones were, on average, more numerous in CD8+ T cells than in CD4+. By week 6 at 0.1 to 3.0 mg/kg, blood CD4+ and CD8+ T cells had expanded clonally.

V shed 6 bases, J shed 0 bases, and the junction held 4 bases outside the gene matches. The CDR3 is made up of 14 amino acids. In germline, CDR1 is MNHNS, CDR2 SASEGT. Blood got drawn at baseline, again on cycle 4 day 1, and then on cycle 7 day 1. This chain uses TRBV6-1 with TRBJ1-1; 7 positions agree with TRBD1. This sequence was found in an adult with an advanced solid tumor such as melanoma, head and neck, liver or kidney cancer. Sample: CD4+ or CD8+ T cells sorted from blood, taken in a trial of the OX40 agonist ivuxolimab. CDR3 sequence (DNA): TGTGCCAGCAGAGAACAGGGGCTGAACACTGAAGCTTTCTTT. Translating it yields CASREQGLNTEAFF.